This entry lists 15 T cell receptor beta chains sequenced from one sample in a study of blood T cell repertoires in COVID-19. This table comes from immunoSEQ multiplex PCR, and its TCRdb copy is limited to in-frame clones, with some not included. The repertoire holds under 75,000 clones, 80% seen once, with roughly 18% in the top ten. Source material: peripheral blood. These receptor sequences come from a man aged 70 or older who had recovered from COVID-19.

In nucleotides, the CDR3 is TGTGCCTGGAGTGTATGGGGGGTTTCCAGCGATGAGCAGTTCTTC. This gives the protein CAWSVWGVSSDEQFF. The chain employs TRBV30 and TRBJ2-1, with a weak D call TRBD2 (6 bases). Germline CDR1 is GTSNPN and CDR2 is SVGIG (reference sequence). The ends were cut back, 0 bases at V and 8 bases at J, with 17 bases in the middle. This CDR3 has 15 amino acids. Looking up the rest from reference TRBV30 and TRBJ2-1 gives the full variable domain: SQTIHQWPATLVQPVGSPLSLECTVEGTSNPNLYWYRQAAGRGLQLLFYSVGIGQISSEVPQNLSASRPQDRQFILSSKKLLLSDSGFYLCAWSVWGVSSDEQFFGPGTRLTVL.

The chain employs TRBV6-5 and TRBJ1-6; tentative D call: TRBD1 (6 bases). CDR1 and CDR2 from the germline V gene are MNHEY and SVGAGI. This CDR3 is built from 15 residues. Trimming removed 5 bases from V and 7 bases from J, with 15 bases in between. The CDR3 DNA is TGTGCCAGCAGTCGGAATACAGGGTTCAATTCACCCCTCCACTTT. Its protein is CASSRNTGFNSPLHF.

This chain joins TRBV7-2 and TRBJ1-4; D gene unclear. Per germline, CDR1 SGHTA and CDR2 FQGNSA. The CDR3 extends over 14 amino acids. The ends were cut back, 5 bases at V and 8 bases at J, with 15 bases in the middle. Here the CDR3 reads CASSPGLAREKLFF. The CDR3 nucleotides read TGTGCCAGCAGCCCTGGACTAGCTAGGGAAAAACTGTTTTTT.

This clone was seen a handful of times. This chain uses TRBV11-2 with TRBJ2-7; 8 bases align to TRBD2. This CDR3 has 13 residues. CDR1 SGHAT and CDR2 FQNNGV come from the germline V gene. V lost 5 bases to trimming and J lost 2 bases; unmatched junction nucleotides: 2. The CDR3 loop is CASSAGGPYEQYF. DNA for the CDR3: TGTGCCAGCAGCGCGGGGGGCCCCTACGAGCAGTACTTC.

The V gene is TRBV5-1, the J gene TRBJ2-7, with 8 positions matching TRBD2. CDR1 is SGHRS and CDR2 is YFSETQ in the germline V gene. V lost 2 bases to trimming and J lost 3 bases; unmatched junction nucleotides: 7. This CDR3 contains 15 residues. CDR3 loop: CASSFAGGGNYEQYF. The CDR3 region has the DNA TGCGCCAGCAGCTTTGCGGGCGGGGGGAACTACGAGCAGTACTTC. The full variable domain, rest sourced from reference TRBV5-1 and TRBJ2-7, is KAGVTQTPRYLIKTRGQQVTLSCSPISGHRSVSWYQQTPGQGLQFLFEYFSETQRNKGNFPGRFSGRQFSNSRSEMNVSTLELGDSALYLCASSFAGGGNYEQYFGPGTRLTVT.

The sample holds one count of this clone. This sequence joins TRBV27 and TRBJ1-2, with 8 nucleotides matching TRBD1. Trimming took 3 bases from V and 11 from J; bases not matched to a gene: 8. CDR1 and CDR2 from the germline V gene are MNHEY and SMNVEV (reference sequence). The CDR3 sequence is 13 residues long. The CDR3 bases are TGTGCCAGCAGTTTTCTCGGACAGGGTGGATACACCTTC. Protein product: CASSFLGQGGYTF.

There are a few counts of this clone. The chain is built from TRBV28 and TRBJ2-2, with TRBD2 identical over 11 bases. Looked up from germline, CDR1 is MDHEN and CDR2 is SYDVKM. The V and J ends lost 5 bases and 3 bases, in that order; junction bases with no gene match: 8. This CDR3 region has 17 residues. CDR3 amino acids: CASSQTSGAGYTGELFF. The CDR3 DNA follows: TGTGCCAGCAGTCAGACTAGCGGGGCAGGGTACACCGGGGAGCTGTTTTTT. Variable domain in full (rest from reference TRBV28 and TRBJ2-2): DVKVTQSSRYLVKRTGEKVFLECVQDMDHENMFWYRQDPGLGLRLIYFSYDVKMKEKGDIPEGYSVSREKKERFSLILESASTNQTSMYLCASSQTSGAGYTGELFFGEGSRLTVL.

This chain uses TRBV7-2 with TRBJ2-3; D is perhaps TRBD2 (5 bases). The CDR3 has 15 residues. Trimming shortened V by 1 base and J by 1 base, and 9 bases separated the two germline ends. Germline loops: CDR1 SGHTA, CDR2 FQGNSA. Here the CDR3 DNA reads TGTGCCAGCAGCTTAGGTAGCGAGCGCACAGATACGCAGTATTTT. Protein: CASSLGSERTDTQYF.

The rearrangement joins TRBV6-2 or TRBV6-3 to TRBJ1-5, with D uncertain. The CDR3 runs 18 residues. Germline lookup yields CDR1 MNHEY and CDR2 SVGEGT. Trimming pared 0 bases from V and 0 bases from J, leaving 15 bases between. The CDR3 loop reads CASSYSSHGGYSNQPQHF. The CDR3 DNA is TGTGCCAGCAGTTACTCGAGTCACGGAGGTTATAGCAATCAGCCCCAGCATTTT.

This clone was recorded a few times. The chain combines TRBV10-3 with TRBJ1-1; 8 bases line up with TRBD1. The V gene's germline CDR1 is ENHRY and CDR2 SYGVKD. This CDR3 spans 14 amino acids. V lost 6 bases and J lost 5; bases outside the gene matches: 8. The CDR3 DNA sequence: TGTGCCATCAGCCGCGGACAGGGCGGAACTGAAGCTTTCTTT. Translated, it gives CAISRGQGGTEAFF.

This clone was counted once. The chain combines TRBV5-1 with TRBJ1-4; 9 bases are shared with TRBD1. This CDR3 is 15 amino acids long. CDR1 and CDR2 from the germline V gene are SGHRS and YFSETQ. V was clipped by 4 bases and J by 6 bases; unmatched bases: 7. The CDR3 loop reads CASSEGTGLDEKLFF. The CDR3 nucleotides read TGCGCCAGCAGCGAGGGGACAGGGCTAGATGAAAAACTGTTTTTT.

This chain links TRBV28 with TRBJ2-1; 13 nucleotides agree with TRBD2. This CDR3 region has 18 residues. Germline assignment: CDR1 MDHEN and CDR2 SYDVKM. V lost 5 bases, J lost 4 bases, and 11 bases stayed unmatched. The CDR3 loop is CASSPQTSGGPSYNEQFF. The CDR3 nucleotides read TGTGCCAGCAGTCCTCAGACTAGCGGGGGGCCCTCATACAATGAGCAGTTCTTC.

This chain links TRBV9 with TRBJ2-2, with TRBD1 matching 11 bases. The CDR3 is made up of 19 amino acids. After removal of 3 bases from V and 3 bases from J, the junction contained 13 bases not matched to a gene. Germline CDR1 SGDLS, CDR2 YYNGEE. Written as DNA, the CDR3 is TGTGCCAGCAGCGCACGTAAGACCCCGGGACAGGGGGACACCGGGGAGCTGTTTTTT. Translation: CASSARKTPGQGDTGELFF. The variable domain in full, with the rest retrieved from reference TRBV9 and TRBJ2-2, is DSGVTQTPKHLITATGQRVTLRCSPRSGDLSVYWYQQSLDQGLQFLIQYYNGEERAKGNILERFSAQQFPDLHSELNLSSLELGDSALYFCASSARKTPGQGDTGELFFGEGSRLTVL.

The chain employs TRBV7-9 and TRBJ1-3, with TRBD1 as a possible D gene (5 bases). The ends were cut back, 5 bases at V and 0 bases at J, with 20 bases in the middle. This CDR3 comprises 18 residues. Germline V gene data show CDR1 as SEHNR and CDR2 as FQNEAQ (reference sequence). This chain's CDR3 is CASSGAPGGMNSGNTIYF. Written as DNA, the CDR3 is TGTGCCAGCAGCGGGGCCCCGGGGGGGATGAACTCTGGAAACACCATATATTTT.

CDR3 sequence: CASSLALLQGLYGYTF. In DNA, the CDR3 is TGTGCCAGCAGCTTAGCTTTGTTACAGGGTCTTTATGGCTACACCTTC. The chain employs TRBV7-8 and TRBJ1-2; D is possibly TRBD1 (6 bases). Trimming took off 0 bases at V and 5 bases at J, with 16 bases between the two ends. CDR3 size: 16 residues. The germline V gene encodes CDR1 SGHVS and CDR2 FQNEAQ. The whole variable domain, remainder taken from reference TRBV7-8 and TRBJ1-2, is GAGVSQSPRYKVAKRGQDVALRCDPISGHVSLFWYQQALGQGPEFLTYFQNEAQLDKSGLPSDRFFAERPEGSVSTLKIQRTQQEDSAVYLCASSLALLQGLYGYTFGSGTRLTVV.